This entry lists 10 T cell receptor beta chains sequenced from one sample in a study of control samples from healthy donors and cancer patients. Only in-frame clones appear in the TCRdb table, and some are missing; sequencing was by immunoSEQ multiplex PCR. The repertoire consists of about 130,000 clones, with 93% occurring once and the leading ten covering over 1.5%. The material sequenced was PBMCs. The receptor set was obtained from a man aged 45-65 years with head and neck cancer.

This rearrangement joins TRBV10-2 to TRBJ2-7; D could derive from TRBD1 or TRBD2 (6 bases each). The V gene lost 7 bases and the J gene lost 5 bases, with 9 bases spanning the gap. Germline V gene sequence: CDR1 WSHSY, CDR2 SAAADI. The CDR3 length is 11 residues. DNA for the CDR3: TGCGCCAGCAAAAGGGGGGACGAGCAGTACTTC. This translates into CASKRGDEQYF.

The rearrangement uses TRBV7-9 and TRBJ2-5, with a weak D call TRBD2 (7 bases). The CDR3 loop spans 14 amino acids. CDR1 and CDR2 (germline): SEHNR, FQNEAQ (reference sequence). Trimming shortened V by 5 bases and J by 7 bases, and 17 bases separated the two germline ends. Here the CDR3 reads CASSERRGGVTQYF. As DNA, the CDR3 is TGTGCCAGCAGCGAAAGGAGGGGGGGCGTGACCCAGTACTTC.

The V and J genes are TRBV18 and TRBJ1-6; TRBD1 might be the D (6 bases). With 3 bases removed from V and 6 bases from J, the gap between germline ends came to 12 bases. The length of the CDR3 is 15 residues. From germline, CDR1 is KGHSH and CDR2 LQKENI. The CDR3 DNA is TGTGCCAGCTCACCCACAGGGTTTGGTAATTCACCCCTCCACTTT. Protein product: CASSPTGFGNSPLHF.

The chain recombines TRBV9 with TRBJ2-7; tentatively, D is TRBD1 (5 bases). Looked up from germline, CDR1 is SGDLS and CDR2 is YYNGEE. The CDR3 length is 13 residues. Between the trimmed V and J ends, which lost 2 bases and 4 bases, there was a span of 10 bases. CDR3 DNA: TGTGCCAGCAGCGTGGACACCACATACGAGCAGTACTTC. Encoded protein: CASSVDTTYEQYF.

This chain joins TRBV5-1 and TRBJ2-4; the D gene is possibly TRBD2 (5 bases). Germline V CDR1 and CDR2: SGHRS, YFSETQ. V shed 0 bases and J shed 1 base, with 11 bases lying between them. This CDR3 comprises 16 residues. The CDR3 here is CASSLGAGFAKNIQYF. In DNA form, the CDR3 reads TGCGCCAGCAGCTTGGGGGCGGGTTTTGCCAAAAACATTCAGTACTTC.

V usage is TRBV6-5 and J usage is TRBJ1-1, with D unresolved. Trimming removed 6 bases from V and 5 bases from J, with 16 bases in between. Looked up from germline, CDR1 is MNHEY and CDR2 is SVGAGI. The CDR3 spans 14 residues. CDR3 residues: CASRTRVGGTEAFF. DNA of the CDR3: TGTGCCAGCAGAACTAGGGTGGGAGGGACTGAAGCTTTCTTT.

The chain carries TRBV19 and TRBJ1-5; 7 bases line up with TRBD1. CDR3 length: 18 residues. Per the germline V gene, CDR1 is LNHDA and CDR2 is SQIVND (reference sequence). Trimming took 5 bases from V and 0 from J; bases not matched to a gene: 13. CDR3 region: CASSLRQGSWFSNQPQHF. The CDR3 nucleotides are TGTGCCAGTAGTCTTCGACAGGGAAGCTGGTTTAGCAATCAGCCCCAGCATTTT.

V and J are TRBV4-2 and TRBJ1-2, with D hard to call. Germline-derived CDR1 and CDR2 are LGHNA and YNFKEQ. Trimming took off 0 bases at V and 8 bases at J, with 16 bases between the two ends. This CDR3 spans 15 amino acids. The DNA for the CDR3 is TGTGCCAGCAGCCAAGATCTTCGGGATAGACGCGGCTACACCTTC. Protein sequence: CASSQDLRDRRGYTF.

The gene calls are TRBV18 and TRBJ2-1; the D is unclear. CDR3 length: 12 amino acids. Germline V gene sequence: CDR1 KGHSH, CDR2 LQKENI. Trimming pared 3 bases from V and 7 bases from J, leaving 7 bases between. CDR3 nucleotide sequence: TGTGCCAGCTCACCCAGAAGTAATGAGCAGTTCTTC. Encoded protein: CASSPRSNEQFF. Combining the CDR3 with reference TRBV18 and TRBJ2-1 gives the whole variable domain NAGVMQNPRHLVRRRGQEARLRCSPMKGHSHVYWYRQLPEEGLKFMVYLQKENIIDESGMPKERFSAEFPKEGPSILRIQQVVRGDSAAYFCASSPRSNEQFFGPGTRLTVL.

The chain uses TRBV5-8 and TRBJ1-2; 10 bases are a match to TRBD1. From germline, CDR1 is SGHTS and CDR2 YDEGEE. V shed 4 bases, J shed 5 bases, and the junction held 8 bases outside the gene matches. This CDR3 contains 15 residues. The CDR3 region is CASSVRTGGLYGYTF. The DNA of the CDR3 is TGTGCCAGCAGCGTAAGGACAGGGGGACTATATGGCTACACCTTC. Looking up the rest from reference TRBV5-8 and TRBJ1-2 gives the full variable domain: EAGVTQSPTHLIKTRGQQATLRCSPISGHTSVYWYQQALGLGLQFLLWYDEGEERNRGNFPPRFSGRQFPNYSSELNVNALELEDSALYLCASSVRTGGLYGYTFGSGTRLTVV.